This passage covers 16 T cell receptor beta chains from one sample sequenced in a study of T cell repertoires in cytomegalovirus infection. Their antigens remain unidentified. TCRdb passed the reads through MiXCR, listing each CDR3 protein once. The sample contains over 250,000 distinct CDR3 sequences, 20% to 25% of which appear only once. The specimen comprised cultured PBMCs, sampled from culture after CMV antigen stimulation. These receptors all stem from a human donor in good health (CMV status not recorded). Some clones in this sample may be carry-over from other donors' samples.

This clonotype showed up just a few times. The V gene is TRBV5-4, the J gene TRBJ2-3; 10 bases align to TRBD2. Germline CDR1 SGHNT, CDR2 YYREEE (reference sequence). V lost 4 bases to trimming and J lost 6 bases; unmatched junction nucleotides: 11. The CDR3 loop spans 16 amino acids. The DNA for the CDR3 is TGTGCCAGCAGCCTTTCCGGGACTAGCGCTCCGGATACGCAGTATTTT. This sequence encodes CASSLSGTSAPDTQYF.

This clonotype was seen ten or more times. J is TRBJ1-1 and V is TRBV7-9; TRBD1 might be the D (5 bases). Trimming took 6 bases from V and 7 from J, leaving 24 bases between them. Germline CDR1 is SEHNR and CDR2 is FQNEAQ (reference sequence). The CDR3 has 16 residues. CDR3 sequence (DNA): TGTGCCAGCAGTTTGTTGGGGGGTCCGGGGCCCTTTGAAGCTTTCTTT. Amino acids: CASSLLGGPGPFEAFF.

The DNA for the CDR3 is TGCAGCGTTGACCAGGGGGCCCAGGGGTTCCAAGAGACCCAGTACTTC. Translation: CSVDQGAQGFQETQYF. The chain has TRBV29-1 and TRBJ2-5, with TRBD1 identical over 8 bases. Germline V CDR1 and CDR2: SQVTM, ANQGSEA. The CDR3 runs 16 residues. Trimming at V came to 3 bases and at J to 1 base, leaving 10 bases not matched to a gene.

This clonotype was found many times. This sequence joins TRBV7-2 and TRBJ2-3; D gene uncertain. The germline CDR1 and CDR2 sequences are SGHTA and FQGNSA. V lost 8 bases and J 2 bases, leaving 8 bases between the germline ends. CDR3 size: 12 residues. Here the CDR3 DNA reads TGTGCCAGCGGACGGGTCACAGATACGCAGTATTTT. It specifies CASGRVTDTQYF.

In its sample, this clonotype was seen a few times. The chain uses TRBV13 and TRBJ2-7; D is perhaps TRBD1 or TRBD2 (7 bases each). In germline, CDR1 is PRHDT, CDR2 FYEKMQ (reference sequence). Trimming took off 5 bases at V and 2 bases at J, with 16 bases between the two ends. The CDR3 sequence is 15 residues long. The CDR3 sequence is CASSHKRDSAYEQYF. Written as DNA, the CDR3 is TGTGCCAGCAGCCACAAGCGGGACAGCGCCTACGAGCAGTACTTC.

This clonotype was counted a few times. V gene TRBV27 combines with J gene TRBJ1-5, with 10 nucleotides matching TRBD1. The germline CDR1 and CDR2 sequences are MNHEY and SMNVEV (reference sequence). The CDR3 covers 17 residues. The V and J ends lost 6 bases and 0 bases, in that order; junction bases with no gene match: 8. The CDR3 is CASRAGQGPYSNQPQHF. CDR3 nucleotides: TGTGCCAGCAGAGCGGGACAGGGGCCCTATAGCAATCAGCCCCAGCATTTT.

The rearrangement uses TRBV20-1 and TRBJ2-3, with a tentative D call TRBD2 (6 bases). Germline V gene lookup returns CDR1 DFQATT and CDR2 SNEGSKA (reference sequence). The CDR3 spans 14 residues. V was cut by 5 bases and J by 6 bases, with 18 bases left in between. The CDR3, as DNA: TGCAGTGCTCCCCCCGGGGGAGTGGGCGATACGCAGTATTTT. Its translation is CSAPPGGVGDTQYF.

The V and J genes are TRBV15 and TRBJ2-5; 7 bases line up with TRBD2. This CDR3 region has 14 residues. CDR1 and CDR2 (germline): LNHNV, YYDKDF (reference sequence). The trim removed 5 bases at V and 5 bases at J, leaving 8 bases unmatched. This CDR3 is CATSRRGGSETQYF. The CDR3 nucleotides are TGTGCCACCAGCCGGCGGGGCGGGAGCGAGACCCAGTACTTC. Supplemented by reference TRBV15 and TRBJ2-5, the full variable domain reads DAMVIQNPRYQVTQFGKPVTLSCSQTLNHNVMYWYQQKSSQAPKLLFHYYDKDFNNEADTPDNFQSRRPNTSFCFLDIRSPGLGDTAMYLCATSRRGGSETQYFGPGTRLLVL.

This chain joins TRBV6-6 and TRBJ2-3, with a tentative D call TRBD1 (6 bases). Deletions cut 7 bases from V and 0 bases from J, with 14 bases between. Germline values: CDR1 MNHNY, CDR2 SVGAGI (reference sequence). CDR3 length: 15 residues. The CDR3 is CASNLGGMSTDTQYF. The DNA for the CDR3 is TGTGCCAGCAACTTAGGGGGTATGAGCACAGATACGCAGTATTTT.

This clonotype occurred a few times. The chain uses TRBV12-3 or TRBV12-4 and TRBJ2-3; the match to TRBD2 covers 12 bases. The CDR3 has 17 amino acids. V dropped 3 bases and J dropped 2; count of bases not matched to a gene: 6. In DNA form, the CDR3 reads TGTGCCAGCAGTTTTGGGCTAGCGGGAGGGAACACAGATACGCAGTATTTT. As protein: CASSFGLAGGNTDTQYF.

Here the CDR3 reads CASSFGTSGVGQFF. The CDR3 coding sequence is TGTGCCAGCAGTTTCGGGACTAGCGGAGTGGGGCAGTTCTTC. The chain carries TRBV27 and TRBJ2-1; the match to TRBD2 covers 11 bases. V dropped 3 bases and J dropped 12; count of bases not matched to a gene: 7. CDR3 length: 14 amino acids. Germline lookup yields CDR1 MNHEY and CDR2 SMNVEV (reference sequence).

This clonotype appeared many times. The V and J genes are TRBV7-8 and TRBJ2-5; 8 nucleotides align to TRBD2. Germline CDR1 reads SGHVS; CDR2 reads FQNEAQ. V trimming: 1 base; J trimming: 1 base; junction bases outside the gene matches: 8. The CDR3 length is 17 residues. The CDR3 DNA follows: TGTGCCAGCAGCTTAGGTTCCCCAGCGGGAGCCCAAGAGACCCAGTACTTC. It encodes CASSLGSPAGAQETQYF.

This clonotype showed up just a few times. The chain combines TRBV11-2 with TRBJ2-1, with TRBD2 matching over 8 bases. The CDR3 covers 17 residues. Trimming took 5 bases from V and 0 from J; bases not matched to a gene: 9. In germline, CDR1 is SGHAT, CDR2 FQNNGV. CDR3 residues: CASSSSGRKLSYNEQFF. For the CDR3, the DNA is TGTGCCAGCAGCAGCAGCGGGAGAAAACTCTCCTACAATGAGCAGTTCTTC.

J is TRBJ2-1 and V is TRBV5-1; 7 bases are shared with TRBD2. With V trimmed by 4 bases and J by 2 bases, 6 bases remained unmatched. The CDR3 has 15 residues. CDR1 SGHRS and CDR2 YFSETQ come from the germline V gene. This chain's CDR3 is CASSLLAEAYNEQFF. The CDR3 DNA sequence: TGCGCCAGCAGCCTCCTAGCGGAAGCCTACAATGAGCAGTTCTTC.

This clonotype was detected ten times or more. J is TRBJ1-2 and V is TRBV7-2; D call uncertain. Germline lookup yields CDR1 SGHTA and CDR2 FQGNSA. Trimming left V 1 base short and J 2 bases short, with 11 bases between. This CDR3 is 15 amino acids long. CDR3 coding DNA: TGTGCCAGCAGCTTAGTGGCAGACGCGAACTATGGCTACACCTTC. Its translation is CASSLVADANYGYTF.

This clonotype was seen repeatedly, ten times or more. The chain joins TRBV7-2 to TRBJ2-2; D is unresolved. The CDR3 runs to 11 residues. Germline V gives CDR1 SGHTA, CDR2 FQGNSA. V was clipped by 5 bases and J by 7 bases, with 5 bases between them. CDR3 nucleotides: TGTGCCAGCAGCCTGTTCGGGGAGCTGTTTTTT. This translates into CASSLFGELFF.